The sequence of this T cell receptor beta chain was determined in a study of OX40 agonist ivuxolimab in advanced cancers. Background on the whole study: Ivuxolimab was a fully human IgG2 agonistic monoclonal antibody targeting the costimulatory receptor OX40 (CD134). Intravenous ivuxolimab was administered to patients every 2 weeks at six dose levels: 0.01, 0.1, 0.3, 1.5, 3 and 10 mg/kg. Among the approximately 50 dose-escalation patients, around 20 had hepatocellular carcinoma, about 15 melanoma, 9 renal cell carcinoma and 9 head and neck cancer. The dose-escalation cohort was about 86% male with a mean age of approximately 60 years, ranging from 23 to 79. Patients were allowed to have had prior anti-PD-1, anti-PD-L1 or anti-CTLA-4 therapy, and approximately 40% of the dose-escalation patients had been treated with checkpoint inhibitors. Partial responses occurred in three dose-escalation patients, of whom one had hepatocellular carcinoma and two had cutaneous melanoma. Peripheral TCRbeta sequencing was intended to test whether TCR sequence diversity was altered and clonal T-cell expansion was caused by ivuxolimab. The paper covers the monotherapy dose-escalation part of the phase I ivuxolimab trial, which included N ≈ 50 patients. The paper's findings and limits, for the study overall: After ivuxolimab, more expanded clones were found on average in CD8+ T cells than in CD4+ T cells. Low levels of normalized T-cell clonal expansion were also seen in some nonresponding patients. At doses from 0.1 to 3.0 mg/kg, clonal expansion was seen in both CD4+ and CD8+ blood T cells between baseline and week 6. In partial responders in the 0.1-3.0 mg/kg groups, normalized peripheral clonal expansion was found to be among the lowest, especially among CD8+ T cells. The antigen specificity of the clonally expanded peripheral T cells was not determined.

Genomic DNA was extracted from sorted cells for sequencing of the TCRbeta CDR3 region. The immunoSEQ Assay was used for sequencing of TCRbeta CDR3 regions. TCRdb carries this immuneACCESS record with in-frame sequences only. Its versions omit some clonotypes, under half of them owing to an unresolved V gene in the studies checked, with the rest unexplained. The sample table contains about 57,000 clones; only one count was recorded for around 80% of them. 3% to 3.5% of the sample lies in the top ten. The trial excluded patients who had a history of autoimmune disease or who were on systemic immunosuppression. Peripheral blood for TCR sequencing was collected from all dose cohorts at baseline, on cycle 4 day 1, and on cycle 7 day 1. Samples came from an open-label, multicenter, first-in-human phase I dose-escalation trial of ivuxolimab. Adults with locally advanced or metastatic head and neck squamous cell, hepatocellular, melanoma or renal cell carcinoma were enrolled in the trial. CD4+ and CD8+ T cells were sorted separately from peripheral blood before TCR sequencing.

Concerning this clone: Its antigen is currently not known. The input lacks base qualities; no much larger clone sits a single base away.

Based on the germline V gene (reference sequence), the CDR1 and CDR2 sequences are SEHNR and FQNEAQ. From the cysteine through the phenylalanine, the CDR3 covers 13 amino acids. The retained sequence is limited to the CDR3, 39 bases, with the frame set at the first base. V and J are truncated by 3 bases and 4 bases respectively, leaving an intervening sequence of 9 bases. The TCR comes from an adult with an advanced solid tumor such as melanoma, head and neck, liver or kidney cancer. The sequence links TRBV7-9 to TRBJ1-2, with the D gene uncertain. Sample: CD4+ or CD8+ T cells sorted from blood, taken in a trial of the OX40 agonist ivuxolimab. The CDR3 sequence is CASSLGSSYGYTF. Here is the DNA: TGTGCCAGCAGCTTGGGCAGCTCCTATGGCTACACCTTC.